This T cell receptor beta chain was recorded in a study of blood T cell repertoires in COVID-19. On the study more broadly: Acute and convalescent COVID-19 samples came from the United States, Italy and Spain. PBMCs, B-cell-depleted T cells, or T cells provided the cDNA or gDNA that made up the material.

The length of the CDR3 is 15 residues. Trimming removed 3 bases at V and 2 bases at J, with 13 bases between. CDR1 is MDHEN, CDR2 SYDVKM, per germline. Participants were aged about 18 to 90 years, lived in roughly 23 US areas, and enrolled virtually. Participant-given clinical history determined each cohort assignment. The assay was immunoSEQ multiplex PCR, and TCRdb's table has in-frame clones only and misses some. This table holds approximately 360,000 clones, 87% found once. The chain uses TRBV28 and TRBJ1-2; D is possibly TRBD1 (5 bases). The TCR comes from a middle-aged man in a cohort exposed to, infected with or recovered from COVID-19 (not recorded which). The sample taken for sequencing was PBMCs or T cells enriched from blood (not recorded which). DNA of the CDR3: TGTGCCAGCAGTTTGGGGGGAGCGCACAACTATGGCTACACCTTC. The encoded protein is CASSLGGAHNYGYTF.